This entry concerns a single T cell receptor (beta chain). Under the authors' procedure: Amplification of reference gene primers was used by the study to estimate nucleated cell counts. Repertoires were generated with immunoSEQ multiplex PCR, while TCRdb's copy carries only in-frame clones and drops some. D and trimming come from the DNA, and the V and J calls and clone size come from that table. This table has some 99,000 clones, less than 85% appearing once. The sample comes from a study of blood T cell repertoires in COVID-19. V gave up 5 bases and J gave up 3 bases; unmatched junction bases: 1. The CDR3 runs to 15 residues. Germline values: CDR1 SGHTA, CDR2 FQGTGA.

The V call is TRBV7-3, the J call TRBJ2-5, with TRBD2 identical over 15 bases. This clonotype was obtained from a human donor in a cohort sampled during active or convalescent COVID-19. Material for sequencing was peripheral blood. The DNA for the CDR3 is TGTGCCAGCAGCCGGACTAGCGGGAGGGAAGAGACCCAGTACTTC. Translation gives CASSRTSGREETQYF.